The sequence of this T cell receptor (beta chain) was determined in a study of blood T cell repertoires in COVID-19. Germline CDR1 KGHDR, CDR2 SFDVKD. Trimming cost V 4 bases and J 4 bases; bases outside gene matches: 4. The CDR3 has 14 amino acids. Clones were sequenced by immunoSEQ multiplex PCR, and TCRdb holds only the in-frame ones, with some missing. The data contain around 200,000 clones, approximately 80% of them singletons. The chain has TRBV24-1 and TRBJ2-7; 9 bases match TRBD1. Sequencing was performed on PBMCs or T cells enriched from blood (not recorded which). The TCR was taken from a woman aged 40 to 50 with acute COVID-19. DNA for the CDR3: TGTGCCACCAGTGACCCCGGGACAGGGTACGAGCAGTACTTC. Translation gives CATSDPGTGYEQYF.